This TCR beta chain came from a study of molecular identifiers for immune sequencing clone quantification. Libraries for naive CD8 T cells, which were made from about 19,000 to 1,100,000 sorted cells, drew on 10%, 30% or 50% of the RNA. This clonotype has ten or more counts. The CDR3 has 14 residues. Germline lookup yields CDR1 SQVTM and CDR2 ANQGSEA. Trimming cost V 7 bases and J 4 bases, with 19 bases left between them. TCRdb independently ran MiXCR on the PCR reads; one entry per CDR3 protein. The profile shows a few hundred thousand distinct CDR3 sequences, 24% of them singletons. Sequencing input: naive CD8+ T cells from blood, with Jurkat cell RNA spiked in. Documented subset: FACS-sorted CD8+CD4-CCR7+CD45RA+ naive T cells. The chain carries TRBV29-1 and TRBJ1-1; D unclear. The receptor's source is a human donor in good health. Some libraries in this study had Jurkat cell RNA spiked in. The CDR3 spells CSASDWRESTEAFF. The CDR3, as DNA: TGCAGCGCTTCTGATTGGAGGGAGAGCACTGAAGCTTTCTTT.